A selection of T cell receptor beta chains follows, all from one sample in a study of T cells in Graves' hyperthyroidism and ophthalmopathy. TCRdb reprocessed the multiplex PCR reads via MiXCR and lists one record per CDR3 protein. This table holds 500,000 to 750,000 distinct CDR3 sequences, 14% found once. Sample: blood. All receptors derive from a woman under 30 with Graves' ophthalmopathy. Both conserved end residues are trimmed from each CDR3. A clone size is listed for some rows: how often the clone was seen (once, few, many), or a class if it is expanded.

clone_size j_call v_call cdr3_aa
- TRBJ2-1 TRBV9 ASSVGSSGGRRDNEQF
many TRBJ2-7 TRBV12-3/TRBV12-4 ASSPRTSGRGGEQY
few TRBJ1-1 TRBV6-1 ASTWAGTEAF
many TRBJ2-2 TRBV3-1 ASSQALTGELF
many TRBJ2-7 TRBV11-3 ASRSSGSDEQY
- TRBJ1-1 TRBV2 ASSRRPTRGTEAF
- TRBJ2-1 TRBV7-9 ASSFQGSYEQF
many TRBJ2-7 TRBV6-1 ASSTGERNEQY
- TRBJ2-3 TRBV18 ASSPFQGASTDTQY
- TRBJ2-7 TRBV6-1 ASTHEGPRY
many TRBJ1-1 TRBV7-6 ASSLGHPMTLNTEAF
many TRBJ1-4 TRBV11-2 ASSPIRNEKLF
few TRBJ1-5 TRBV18 ASSPYRTENQPQH
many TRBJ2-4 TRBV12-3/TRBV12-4 ASSMVENIQY
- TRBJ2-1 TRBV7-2 ASSRRIGEGGPHEQF
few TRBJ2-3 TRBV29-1 SAARDREDTQY
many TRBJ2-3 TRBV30 AWRRTPPDTQY
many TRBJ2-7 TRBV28 ASSPGLAGVFNEQY
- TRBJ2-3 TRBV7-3 ASSISGTSGRSDTQY
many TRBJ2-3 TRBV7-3 ASSRVGGTTDTQY
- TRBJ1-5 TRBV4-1 ASSPMGGYGGGNQPQH
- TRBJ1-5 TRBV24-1 ATSEGVLGNQPQH
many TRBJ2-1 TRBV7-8 ASSGRTGPSSYNEQF
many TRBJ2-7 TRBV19 ASSIRQFYEQY
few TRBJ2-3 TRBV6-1 ASRPPLAGEVDTQY
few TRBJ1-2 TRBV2 ASSDWIPGPLRGYT
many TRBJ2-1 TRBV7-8 ASSSPDLLAGGLYNEQF
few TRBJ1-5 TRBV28 ASSRSPRQGVNQPQH
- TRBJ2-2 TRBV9 ASSVGLAGGVLPGELF
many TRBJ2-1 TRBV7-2 ASSLLRPHGGRPMGEQF
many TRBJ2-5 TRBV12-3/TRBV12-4 ASSPQRLDKPETQY
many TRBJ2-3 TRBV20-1 SARDSAADTQY
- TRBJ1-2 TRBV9 ASSTTGEYGYT
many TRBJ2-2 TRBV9 ASSQRGTGPGELF
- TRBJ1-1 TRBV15 ATSRDPWEAEAF
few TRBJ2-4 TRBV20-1 SARDVLILGDIQY
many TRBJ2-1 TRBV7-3 ASSLGLAGKMGYNEQF
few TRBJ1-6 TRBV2 AGSTETANSPLH
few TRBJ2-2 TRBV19 ASSIVGRSGELF
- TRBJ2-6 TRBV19 ASKTPRGEDGANVLT
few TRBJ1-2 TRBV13 ASSSNPVLQGGDGYT
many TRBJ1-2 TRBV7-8 ASSTRRGANYGYT
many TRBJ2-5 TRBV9 ASSPRLAYETQY
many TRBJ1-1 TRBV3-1 ASIAPEGPV
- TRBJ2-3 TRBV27 ASSLSFVGTQY
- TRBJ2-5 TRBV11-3 ASRPSGSGTQY
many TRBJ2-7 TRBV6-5 ASSYGMGPFYEQY